Listed below are T cell receptor beta chains from one sample, sequenced in a study of molecular identifiers for immune sequencing clone quantification. MiXCR, run by TCRdb on the PCR reads, gives a single entry per CDR3 protein. The sample yields tens of thousands of distinct CDR3 sequences, 15% to 20% seen once. The sequencing sample was made of naive CD8+ T cells from blood, with Jurkat cell RNA spiked in. The receptors here all came from a human donor in good health. Some libraries in this study had Jurkat cell RNA spiked in. Both conserved end residues are part of each CDR3. Each record gives: V gene, D gene, clone size, J gene, CDR3 length, CDR3 protein, CDR3 DNA. D genes are given only for firm matches. Only some rows state a clone size, as once, few, many or a class for expanded clones.

V: TRBV2
D: -
size: many
J: TRBJ2-7
length: 13
CDR3: CASSEGGSYEQYF
DNA: TGTGCCAGCAGTGAAGGAGGGTCCTACGAGCAGTACTTC

V: TRBV6-5
D: -
size: many
J: TRBJ2-3
length: 15
CDR3: CASTGSGGGTDTQYF
DNA: TGTGCCAGCACAGGCTCTGGGGGAGGCACAGATACGCAGTATTTT

V: TRBV7-6
D: -
size: many
J: TRBJ2-3
length: 14
CDR3: CASSLQGWTDTQYF
DNA: TGTGCCAGCAGCTTACAGGGATGGACAGATACGCAGTATTTT

V: TRBV7-8
D: -
size: many
J: TRBJ2-7
length: 13
CDR3: CASSPEVGYEQYF
DNA: TGTGCCAGCAGCCCCGAGGTAGGCTACGAGCAGTACTTC

V: TRBV7-9
D: -
size: many
J: TRBJ2-7
length: 14
CDR3: CASSSTERGYEQYF
DNA: TGTGCCAGCAGTTCTACTGAGAGGGGTTACGAGCAGTACTTC

V: TRBV15
D: TRBD1
size: many
J: TRBJ1-4
length: 15
CDR3: CATSTTGVSSEKLFF
DNA: TGTGCCACCAGTACCACAGGGGTTTCATCTGAAAAACTGTTTTTT

V: TRBV6-5
D: -
size: -
J: TRBJ1-1
length: 16
CDR3: CASSSNWGGRNTEAFF
DNA: TGTGCCAGCAGCTCGAACTGGGGGGGCAGGAACACTGAAGCTTTCTTT

V: TRBV20-1
D: -
size: many
J: TRBJ2-7
length: 13
CDR3: CSATAPNTYEQYF
DNA: TGCAGTGCAACCGCACCTAACACCTACGAGCAGTACTTC

V: TRBV7-6
D: -
size: many
J: TRBJ1-5
length: 14
CDR3: CASSPTLGRQPQHF
DNA: TGTGCCAGCAGCCCAACCCTAGGGCGTCAGCCCCAGCATTTT

V: TRBV6-2/TRBV6-3
D: -
size: many
J: TRBJ1-5
length: 16
CDR3: CASSYSSGGFGQPQHF
DNA: TGTGCCAGCAGTTACTCGTCGGGGGGCTTTGGTCAGCCCCAGCATTTT

V: TRBV9
D: -
size: -
J: TRBJ2-2
length: 15
CDR3: CASSATGPTLGELFF
DNA: TGTGCCAGCAGCGCGACCGGGCCCACCTTGGGGGAGCTGTTTTTT

V: TRBV28
D: -
size: many
J: TRBJ2-7
length: 14
CDR3: CASSFSARDYEQYF
DNA: TGTGCCAGCAGTTTTTCGGCGCGCGACTACGAGCAGTACTTC

V: TRBV7-9
D: -
size: -
J: TRBJ2-7
length: 12
CDR3: CASRRQFDEQYF
DNA: TGTGCCAGCAGACGACAGTTCGACGAGCAGTACTTC

V: TRBV27
D: TRBD2
size: few
J: TRBJ2-7
length: 15
CDR3: CASSLSSGISCEQYF
DNA: TGTGCCAGCAGTTTATCTAGCGGGATTTCCTGCGAGCAGTACTTC

V: TRBV27
D: TRBD1
size: many
J: TRBJ1-5
length: 18
CDR3: CASSFLRDRGRGNQPQHF
DNA: TGTGCCAGCAGTTTCCTCCGGGACAGGGGGCGCGGCAATCAGCCCCAGCATTTT

V: TRBV27
D: TRBD1
size: many
J: TRBJ1-4
length: 20
CDR3: CASRRTGEGLLWSSNEKLFF
DNA: TGTGCCAGCAGACGAACAGGGGAAGGGCTATTGTGGAGCTCTAATGAAAAACTGTTTTTT

V: TRBV29-1
D: TRBD1
size: many
J: TRBJ2-7
length: 13
CDR3: CSVADRGTYEQYF
DNA: TGCAGCGTCGCGGACAGGGGCACCTACGAGCAGTACTTC

V: TRBV6-6
D: TRBD2
size: many
J: TRBJ2-3
length: 17
CDR3: CASSYPGLAPHRDTQYF
DNA: TGTGCCAGCAGTTACCCGGGACTAGCGCCACACCGGGATACGCAGTATTTT

V: TRBV5-1
D: -
size: medium-sized
J: TRBJ2-3
length: 15
CDR3: CASSPGSERTDTQYF
DNA: TGCGCCAGCTCTCCGGGGAGCGAGCGCACAGATACGCAGTATTTT

V: TRBV29-1
D: TRBD2
size: many
J: TRBJ2-1
length: 14
CDR3: CSVARAGDYYEQFF
DNA: TGCAGCGTTGCCCGAGCGGGGGACTATTATGAGCAGTTCTTC

V: TRBV6-2/TRBV6-3
D: TRBD1
size: many
J: TRBJ2-7
length: 17
CDR3: CASSYSTGTGAPYEQYF
DNA: TGTGCCAGCAGTTACTCAACCGGGACAGGAGCCCCCTACGAGCAGTACTTC

V: TRBV19
D: -
size: many
J: TRBJ2-1
length: 11
CDR3: CASSIVGRVFF
DNA: TGTGCCAGTAGTATAGTGGGGCGGGTGTTCTTC

V: TRBV20-1
D: -
size: many
J: TRBJ1-1
length: 11
CDR3: CSATETTEAFF
DNA: TGCAGTGCTACAGAGACGACTGAAGCTTTCTTT

V: TRBV7-9
D: TRBD1
size: many
J: TRBJ1-5
length: 17
CDR3: CASSSEVQGALNQPQHF
DNA: TGTGCCAGCAGCTCCGAGGTACAGGGGGCACTCAATCAGCCCCAGCATTTT

V: TRBV6-5
D: TRBD1
size: many
J: TRBJ2-7
length: 18
CDR3: CASSPIGTGNLLGYEQYF
DNA: TGTGCCAGCAGCCCTATAGGGACAGGGAACCTCCTTGGGTACGAGCAGTACTTC

V: TRBV6-6
D: -
size: many
J: TRBJ1-4
length: 15
CDR3: CASSQRPQPSEKLFF
DNA: TGTGCCAGCAGCCAAAGACCGCAGCCCTCTGAAAAACTGTTTTTT

V: TRBV3-1
D: -
size: many
J: TRBJ2-5
length: 14
CDR3: CASSQAGAQETQYF
DNA: TGTGCCAGCAGCCAAGCGGGGGCACAAGAGACCCAGTACTTC

V: TRBV7-9
D: TRBD1
size: once
J: TRBJ2-5
length: 14
CDR3: CASSNRDSQETQYF
DNA: TGTGCCAGCAGCAACCGGGACAGCCAAGAGACCCAGTACTTC

V: TRBV7-3
D: -
size: -
J: TRBJ2-3
length: 15
CDR3: CASRPGWGAADTQYF
DNA: TGCGCCAGCCGCCCGGGTTGGGGAGCCGCAGATACGCAGTATTTT

V: TRBV5-1
D: -
size: many
J: TRBJ2-3
length: 16
CDR3: CASSLKYTEPGDTQYF
DNA: TGCGCCAGCAGCTTGAAATATACGGAACCTGGAGATACGCAGTATTTT

V: TRBV25-1
D: -
size: many
J: TRBJ1-1
length: 14
CDR3: CASSPGGSNTEAFF
DNA: TGTGCCAGCAGTCCGGGAGGGTCGAACACTGAAGCTTTCTTT

V: TRBV19
D: -
size: many
J: TRBJ2-2
length: 13
CDR3: CASSIGVTGELFF
DNA: TGTGCCAGTAGTATAGGAGTGACCGGGGAGCTGTTTTTT

V: TRBV20-1
D: TRBD2
size: many
J: TRBJ2-3
length: 16
CDR3: CSARKTSGGEIDTQYF
DNA: TGCAGTGCTAGAAAGACTAGCGGGGGGGAAATAGATACGCAGTATTTT

V: TRBV7-9
D: TRBD2
size: -
J: TRBJ2-7
length: 17
CDR3: CASRPGGGLAGVKEQYF
DNA: TGTGCCAGCAGGCCCGGAGGAGGACTAGCGGGAGTAAAAGAGCAGTACTTC

V: TRBV15
D: -
size: many
J: TRBJ2-3
length: 12
CDR3: CATSRGQDTQYF
DNA: TGTGCCACCAGCAGAGGCCAAGATACGCAGTATTTT

V: TRBV29-1
D: TRBD1
size: many
J: TRBJ1-1
length: 16
CDR3: CSVGQGAPGWNTEAFF
DNA: TGCAGCGTTGGACAGGGGGCGCCTGGATGGAACACTGAAGCTTTCTTT

V: TRBV29-1
D: -
size: medium-sized
J: TRBJ2-1
length: 15
CDR3: CSVESDSSLGHEQFF
DNA: TGCAGCGTTGAGTCGGACTCATCCTTGGGCCATGAGCAGTTCTTC

V: TRBV6-2/TRBV6-3
D: -
size: many
J: TRBJ2-5
length: 14
CDR3: CASSSLYFQETQYF
DNA: TGTGCCAGCAGTTCCCTTTATTTCCAAGAGACCCAGTACTTC

V: TRBV6-2/TRBV6-3
D: -
size: many
J: TRBJ2-7
length: 11
CDR3: CASSTTYEQYF
DNA: TGTGCCAGCAGTACGACCTACGAGCAGTACTTC

V: TRBV4-3
D: TRBD2
size: many
J: TRBJ2-4
length: 23
CDR3: CASSQDYPPLTSGRSLAKNIQYF
DNA: TGCGCCAGCAGCCAAGATTATCCCCCCCTGACTAGCGGGAGAAGTTTAGCCAAAAACATTCAGTACTTC

V: TRBV5-1
D: -
size: medium-sized
J: TRBJ2-5
length: 13
CDR3: CASRGQNQETQYF
DNA: TGCGCCAGCAGGGGACAAAACCAAGAGACCCAGTACTTC